This TCR beta chain was observed in a study of immune evolution from preneoplasia to lung adenocarcinoma. Study conclusions and caveats: Highest clonality occurred in KRAS-mutant, not EGFR-mutant or double wild-type, nodules. Top clone frequencies peaked in normal lung, apparently declining through invasive adenocarcinoma.

Produced via immunoSEQ multiplex PCR; TCRdb's table is partial and in-frame only. This table has several thousand clones, more than 75% appearing once. Patients had resection in Japan or China between 2014 and 2017. Premalignant or tumor cells were enriched by macro-dissection after pathologic assessment. Remarks on this clone: Its cognate antigen is unknown.

This TCR came from a person in their 70s with lung adenocarcinoma. Sequences were obtained from FFPE minimally invasive lung adenocarcinoma tissue.

CDR3 in amino acids: CASSPGQGSWSGTQYF. The CDR3 nucleotides are TGTGCCAGCAGCCCGGGACAGGGTTCGTGGAGTGGTACGCAGTATTTT. The rearrangement links TRBV5-4 to TRBJ2-3; 9 bases map to TRBD1. The ends lost 4 bases at V and 8 bases at J; junction bases unmatched: 14. The CDR3 spans 16 residues. Looked up from germline, CDR1 is SGHNT and CDR2 is YYREEE (reference sequence). The full variable domain, completed using reference TRBV5-4 and TRBJ2-3, is ETGVTQSPTHLIKTRGQQVTLRCSSQSGHNTVSWYQQALGQGPQFIFQYYREEENGRGNFPPRFSGLQFPNYSSELNVNALELDDSALYLCASSPGQGSWSGTQYFGPGTRLTVL.